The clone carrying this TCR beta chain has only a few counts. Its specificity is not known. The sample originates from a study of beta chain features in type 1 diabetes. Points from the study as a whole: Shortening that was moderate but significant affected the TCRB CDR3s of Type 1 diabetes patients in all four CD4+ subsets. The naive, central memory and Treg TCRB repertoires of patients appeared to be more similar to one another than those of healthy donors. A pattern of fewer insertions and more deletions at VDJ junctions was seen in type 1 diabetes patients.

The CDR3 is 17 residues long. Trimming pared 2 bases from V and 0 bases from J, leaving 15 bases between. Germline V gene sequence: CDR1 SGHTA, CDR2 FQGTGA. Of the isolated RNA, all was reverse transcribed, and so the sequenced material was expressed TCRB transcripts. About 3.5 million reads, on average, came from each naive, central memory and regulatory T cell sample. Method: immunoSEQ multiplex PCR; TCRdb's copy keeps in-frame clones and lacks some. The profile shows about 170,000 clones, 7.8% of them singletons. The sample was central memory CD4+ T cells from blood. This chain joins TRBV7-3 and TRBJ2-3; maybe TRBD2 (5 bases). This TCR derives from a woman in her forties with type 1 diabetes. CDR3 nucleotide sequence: TGTGCCAGCAGCTTAGTCGGAGGACTTACTAGCACAGATACGCAGTATTTT. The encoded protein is CASSLVGGLTSTDTQYF.